Listed here are 15 T cell receptor beta chains from one sample, sequenced in a study of blood T cell repertoires in COVID-19. The data were produced by immunoSEQ multiplex PCR, yet TCRdb's version contains in-frame clones alone and is incomplete. The profile shows around 180,000 clones, around 89% of them singletons. Material: peripheral blood. The receptors originated from a woman younger than 45 with acute or convalescent COVID-19.

The CDR3 is CASSTARGPAFF. DNA of the CDR3: TGTGCCAGCAGTACCGCTAGGGGGCCAGCTTTCTTT. This sequence joins TRBV12-3 or TRBV12-4 and TRBJ1-1, with TRBD1 identical over 7 bases. V dropped 5 bases and J dropped 10; count of bases not matched to a gene: 7. The CDR3 totals 12 residues.

The rearrangement joins TRBV4-2 to TRBJ2-1; 9 bases fit TRBD2. This CDR3 region has 18 residues. V trimming: 0 bases; J trimming: 4 bases; junction bases outside the gene matches: 10. In germline, CDR1 is LGHNA, CDR2 YNFKEQ. CDR3 in amino acids: CASSQDPGLAIGYNEQFF. CDR3 nucleotide sequence: TGTGCCAGCAGCCAAGATCCCGGACTAGCGATTGGGTACAATGAGCAGTTCTTC.

The chain is built from TRBV15 and TRBJ2-3, with a weak D call TRBD2 (5 bases). Germline V gene lookup returns CDR1 LNHNV and CDR2 YYDKDF (reference sequence). Trimming stripped 8 bases from V and 2 bases from J, with 14 bases between. The CDR3 has 14 residues. CDR3 sequence reads: CATALETITDTQYF. The CDR3 DNA reads TGTGCCACCGCCCTTGAGACTATCACAGATACGCAGTATTTT.

This chain joins TRBV10-1 and TRBJ2-3; perhaps TRBD2 as D (6 bases). The V end lost 4 bases, the J end lost 0 bases, and 17 bases lay between the germline ends. This CDR3 spans 17 amino acids. Germline V CDR1 and CDR2: WNHNN, SYGVQD (reference sequence). CDR3 nucleotide sequence: TGCGCCAGCAGTGGGTTCTCCGGGAGCCCTAGCACAGATACGCAGTATTTT. The encoded protein is CASSGFSGSPSTDTQYF.

The rearrangement joins TRBV18 to TRBJ1-1; 10 nucleotides line up with TRBD1. The junction had 10 bases not matched to a gene; V was cut back by 6 bases and J by 3 bases. CDR1 and CDR2 from the germline V gene are KGHSH and LQKENI. There are 16 residues in the CDR3. The CDR3 coding sequence is TGTGCCAGCTCCCGGACAGGGGGTCTCCGGGACACTGAAGCTTTCTTT. This encodes CASSRTGGLRDTEAFF.

The gene calls are TRBV19 and TRBJ1-4; D remains ambiguous. The CDR3 runs to 12 residues. Trimming removed 10 bases at V and 10 bases at J, with 16 bases between. The germline V gene encodes CDR1 LNHDA and CDR2 SQIVND (reference sequence). As DNA, the CDR3 is TGTGCCACGAGGAAGTCCGAAGGAAAACTGTTTTTT. Its protein product is CATRKSEGKLFF.

This sequence joins TRBV14 and TRBJ1-1; D may be TRBD1 (5 bases). V was trimmed by 4 bases and J by 7 bases, leaving 10 bases between them. This CDR3 comprises 12 residues. Germline lookup yields CDR1 SGHDN and CDR2 FVKESK. The CDR3 coding sequence is TGTGCCAGCAGCCTTGGGGGGGTTGAAGCTTTCTTT. Protein product: CASSLGGVEAFF.

The chain employs TRBV28 and TRBJ1-2, with 9 bases identical to TRBD1. Germline assignment: CDR1 MDHEN and CDR2 SYDVKM. CDR3 length: 15 residues. Trimming at V came to 5 bases and at J to 4 bases, leaving 8 bases not matched to a gene. The CDR3 DNA is TGTGCCAGCAGTCCCGGGACAGGGTATACCTATGGCTACACCTTC. Amino acids: CASSPGTGYTYGYTF.

This clone occurred a few times. The rearrangement joins TRBV3-1 (or the pseudogene TRBV3-2) to TRBJ2-1; 10 nucleotides match TRBD2. The ends lost 8 bases at V and 9 bases at J; junction bases unmatched: 13. Germline CDR1 and CDR2: LGHDT and YNNKEL (reference sequence). CDR3 length: 15 amino acids. The DNA of the CDR3 is TGTGCCAGCGCATTAGCGGGAGGCGGGAGGGTTGAGCAGTTCTTC. Amino acids: CASALAGGGRVEQFF.

The chain carries TRBV28 and TRBJ1-2, with D tentatively TRBD1 (6 bases). The ends were cut back, 4 bases at V and 6 bases at J, with 15 bases in the middle. This CDR3 has 14 residues. Germline V CDR1 and CDR2: MDHEN, SYDVKM. The CDR3, as DNA: TGTGCCAGCAGTTCTACAGGGTCGATTGATGGCTACACCTTC. Translated: CASSSTGSIDGYTF.

This clone came up once. The chain uses TRBV7-9 and TRBJ2-7; 7 positions agree with TRBD1. Germline V gene lookup returns CDR1 SEHNR and CDR2 FQNEAQ (reference sequence). CDR3 length: 13 residues. V trimming: 5 bases; J trimming: 2 bases; junction bases outside the gene matches: 3. The CDR3 nucleotides read TGTGCCAGCAGCAAGGGGACAGCCTACGAGCAGTACTTC. Protein: CASSKGTAYEQYF.

The rearrangement uses TRBV5-1 and TRBJ1-1, with 9 bases that match TRBD1. With V trimmed by 5 bases and J by 5 bases, 7 bases remained unmatched. The length of the CDR3 is 14 residues. Germline CDR1 is SGHRS and CDR2 is YFSETQ. CDR3 residues: CASSSDRGVTEAFF. The CDR3 DNA reads TGCGCCAGCAGTTCAGACAGGGGGGTGACTGAAGCTTTCTTT.

The chain employs TRBV5-1 and TRBJ2-1, with D perhaps matching TRBD2 (6 bases). This CDR3 contains 16 residues. Germline CDR1 SGHRS, CDR2 YFSETQ. V was shortened by 4 bases and J by 4 bases, with 18 bases between the two germline ends. In nucleotides, the CDR3 is TGCGCCAGCAGCCGACAATCCGCGGAGGGATACAATGAGCAGTTCTTC. It codes for CASSRQSAEGYNEQFF.

This chain uses TRBV12-5 with TRBJ1-2; D unclear. Per the germline V gene, CDR1 is LGHNT and CDR2 is FRNRAP. The CDR3 loop spans 14 amino acids. V shed 9 bases and J shed 0 bases, with 14 bases lying between them. The CDR3 region has the DNA TGTGCTAGCTACATGACGGGAGCTAACTATGGCTACACCTTC. This encodes CASYMTGANYGYTF.

The J gene is TRBJ1-2, the V gene TRBV30; 12 bases fit TRBD1. Trimming cost V 6 bases and J 7 bases; bases outside gene matches: 9. The V gene's germline CDR1 is GTSNPN and CDR2 SVGIG (reference sequence). This CDR3 spans 14 amino acids. CDR3 sequence reads: CACESGTGGTGYTF. The CDR3 DNA follows: TGTGCCTGCGAATCCGGGACAGGGGGCACTGGCTACACCTTC.